Below are 29 T cell receptor beta chains sequenced from a single sample in a study of T cells in localized non-small cell lung cancer. Clones were read by immunoSEQ multiplex PCR, and TCRdb kept only the in-frame ones, dropping some. This repertoire shows tens of thousands of clones, about nine tenths found once; its top ten account for approximately 6.8%. Material: peripheral blood, obtained before any cancer treatment. Receptors originate from a male donor older than 55 with stage I lung adenocarcinoma.

V is TRBV10-3 and J is TRBJ2-7; 9 bases line up with TRBD1. This CDR3 has 14 amino acids. CDR1 and CDR2 (germline): ENHRY, SYGVKD. The ends lost 6 bases at V and 5 bases at J; junction bases unmatched: 8. For the CDR3, the DNA is TGTGCCATCAGGGGGGGACAGGGATCCCACGAGCAGTACTTC. Translating it yields CAIRGGQGSHEQYF.

This rearrangement joins TRBV19 to TRBJ2-3, with D perhaps being TRBD1 or TRBD2 (6 bases each). Germline V lookup: CDR1 LNHDA, CDR2 SQIVND (reference sequence). Trimming took off 5 bases at V and 3 bases at J, with 12 bases between the two ends. The CDR3 has 14 residues. The CDR3 sequence: CASSPQGRTDTQYF. DNA of the CDR3: TGTGCCAGTAGTCCCCAGGGGAGGACAGATACGCAGTATTTT.

This clone has just a few counts. The chain uses TRBV30 and TRBJ1-1; 7 positions match TRBD1. This CDR3 spans 14 amino acids. V lost 3 bases and J lost 11; bases outside the gene matches: 15. Germline-derived CDR1 and CDR2 are GTSNPN and SVGIG (reference sequence). The CDR3 loop reads CAWSPGTAGFGAFF. The DNA of the CDR3 is TGTGCCTGGAGCCCCGGGACAGCAGGGTTCGGGGCTTTCTTT.

V gene TRBV18 combines with J gene TRBJ1-1, with TRBD1 as a possible D gene (5 bases). The ends were cut back, 4 bases at V and 3 bases at J, with 9 bases in the middle. The germline gives CDR1 KGHSH, CDR2 LQKENI. This CDR3 comprises 13 residues. CDR3 loop: CASSRGLDTEAFF. The CDR3 DNA is TGTGCCAGCTCACGGGGACTCGACACTGAAGCTTTCTTT.

The chain joins TRBV9 to TRBJ2-7, with D unclear. There are 13 residues in the CDR3. Deletions cut 0 bases from V and 3 bases from J, with 7 bases between. The V gene's germline CDR1 is SGDLS and CDR2 YYNGEE. CDR3 DNA sequence: TGTGCCAGCAGCGTAGGGTCCCGCTACGAGCAGTACTTC. This codes for CASSVGSRYEQYF.

The J gene is TRBJ1-2, the V gene TRBV30; D gene uncertain. Trimming removed 4 bases from V and 4 bases from J, with 10 bases in between. Per germline, CDR1 GTSNPN and CDR2 SVGIG (reference sequence). The CDR3 spans 12 residues. CDR3 protein: CAWMIYTYGYTF. CDR3 coding DNA: TGTGCCTGGATGATCTATACCTATGGCTACACCTTC.

The chain employs TRBV28 and TRBJ1-3, with TRBD1 matching 8 bases. Germline V gene lookup returns CDR1 MDHEN and CDR2 SYDVKM. This CDR3 has 17 residues. V lost 10 bases and J lost 0; bases outside the gene matches: 14. The CDR3 region is CATGQGALVSSGNTIYF. Written as DNA, the CDR3 is TGTGCCACCGGCCAGGGGGCTCTCGTAAGCTCTGGAAACACCATATATTTT.

This clone was seen once. As DNA, the CDR3 is TGTGCCAGCAGTTCCCGTAGTACGGGGGCAGTCTACGAGCAGTACTTC. Translated: CASSSRSTGAVYEQYF. The J gene is TRBJ2-5, the V gene TRBV28, with D perhaps matching TRBD1 or TRBD2 (6 bases each). The J call may be incorrect, as the DNA end agrees better with TRBJ2-7. CDR1 and CDR2 from the germline V gene are MDHEN and SYDVKM. This CDR3 is built from 16 residues.

The chain has TRBV5-5 and TRBJ2-1; D gene unclear. Trimming removed 1 base at V and 9 bases at J, with 11 bases between. The germline gives CDR1 SGHKS, CDR2 YYEKEE (reference sequence). The CDR3 extends over 13 amino acids. CDR3 nucleotide sequence: TGTGCCAGCAGCTTGTCGACCAGTGGTGAGCAGTTCTTC. Residues: CASSLSTSGEQFF.

V and J are TRBV11-3 and TRBJ2-3; 7 bases align to TRBD1. CDR1 and CDR2 (germline): SGHNT, YENEEA. Trimming at V came to 5 bases and at J to 4 bases, leaving 15 bases not matched to a gene. This CDR3 contains 17 residues. CDR3 sequence: CASSTSGPQGTPDTQYF. The CDR3 region has the DNA TGTGCCAGCAGCACATCTGGGCCACAGGGGACCCCAGATACGCAGTATTTT.

The chain employs TRBV2 and TRBJ2-5; 8 nucleotides line up with TRBD2. The CDR3 consists of 13 residues. Germline-derived CDR1 and CDR2 are SNHLY and FYNNEI. Trimming took 7 bases from V and 4 from J; bases not matched to a gene: 5. The CDR3 loop is CASTAGGRETQYF. CDR3 DNA: TGTGCCAGCACTGCGGGGGGCCGAGAGACCCAGTACTTC.

This clone is a singleton in its sample. The rearrangement links TRBV30 to TRBJ1-6; D uncertain. Germline-derived CDR1 and CDR2 are GTSNPN and SVGIG (reference sequence). Trimming stripped 4 bases from V and 13 bases from J, with 14 bases between. The CDR3 extends over 12 amino acids. The CDR3 loop is CAWTNWAGPLHF. In nucleotides, the CDR3 is TGTGCCTGGACCAACTGGGCCGGGCCCCTCCACTTT.

The chain couples TRBV29-1 to TRBJ2-2; 7 nucleotides agree with TRBD1. J lost 5 bases, V lost 5 bases, and 5 bases had no gene match. Germline CDR1 is SQVTM and CDR2 is ANQGSEA. CDR3 length equals 13 residues. CDR3 protein: CSVLMTGTGELFF. For the CDR3, the DNA is TGCAGCGTTTTAATGACAGGGACCGGGGAGCTGTTTTTT.

By share, this clone ranks as medium-sized. J is TRBJ1-5 and V is TRBV6-1, with TRBD1 matching 9 bases. Germline CDR1 MNHNS, CDR2 SASEGT. The CDR3 contains 16 residues. V dropped 4 bases and J dropped 0; count of bases not matched to a gene: 4. The CDR3, as DNA: TGTGCCAGCAGTGCACAGGGGGCGCCTAGCAATCAGCCCCAGCATTTT. Amino acids: CASSAQGAPSNQPQHF.

This chain links TRBV27 with TRBJ2-1; 8 positions agree with TRBD1. The V and J ends lost 1 base and 1 base, in that order; junction bases with no gene match: 3. The CDR3 extends over 16 amino acids. Germline V lookup: CDR1 MNHEY, CDR2 SMNVEV (reference sequence). CDR3 sequence: CASSLWTGKSYNEQFF. Written as DNA, the CDR3 is TGTGCCAGCAGTTTATGGACAGGGAAGTCCTACAATGAGCAGTTCTTC.

The rearrangement joins TRBV7-3 to TRBJ2-1; no firm D call. The CDR3 runs 15 residues. The V end was cut by 5 bases, the J end by 5 bases, with 16 bases between. Germline values: CDR1 SGHTA, CDR2 FQGTGA. The DNA for the CDR3 is TGTGCCAGCAGCGGGTGGGCCGGCTTCAACAATGAGCAGTTCTTC. It encodes CASSGWAGFNNEQFF.

The rearrangement links TRBV7-2 to TRBJ2-1; D is possibly TRBD2 (5 bases). Germline assignment: CDR1 SGHTA and CDR2 FQGNSA. The CDR3 has 13 residues. The V end lost 1 base, the J end lost 5 bases, and 6 bases lay between the germline ends. The CDR3: CASSLGSDNEQFF. CDR3 nucleotides: TGTGCCAGCAGCTTAGGTAGCGACAATGAGCAGTTCTTC.

There are a few counts of this clone. V gene TRBV2 combines with J gene TRBJ1-4; weak D call: TRBD1 (5 bases). The V end lost 4 bases, the J end lost 8 bases, and 11 bases lay between the germline ends. The CDR3 totals 13 residues. CDR1 is SNHLY and CDR2 is FYNNEI in the germline V gene. The CDR3, as DNA: TGTGCCAGCAGTGGGGACGTCCACGAAAAACTGTTTTTT. Protein sequence: CASSGDVHEKLFF.

The CDR3 DNA is TGTGCCAGCAGTTTTCAAACTAGCGGGGTCGGGGAGCTGTTTTTT. Translation: CASSFQTSGVGELFF. This chain links TRBV28 with TRBJ2-2; 10 bases map to TRBD2. The CDR3 extends over 15 amino acids. In germline, CDR1 is MDHEN, CDR2 SYDVKM. The V and J ends lost 3 bases and 7 bases, in that order; junction bases with no gene match: 5. The variable domain in full, with the rest retrieved from reference TRBV28 and TRBJ2-2, is DVKVTQSSRYLVKRTGEKVFLECVQDMDHENMFWYRQDPGLGLRLIYFSYDVKMKEKGDIPEGYSVSREKKERFSLILESASTNQTSMYLCASSFQTSGVGELFFGEGSRLTVL.

The chain joins TRBV2 to TRBJ1-2, with a weak D call TRBD1 (6 bases). This CDR3 region has 11 residues. V lost 11 bases, J lost 2 bases, and 9 bases lay in between. CDR1 and CDR2 from the germline V gene are SNHLY and FYNNEI. CDR3: CASTGNYGYTF. In nucleotides, the CDR3 is TGTGCCTCTACAGGGAACTATGGCTACACCTTC.

The gene calls are TRBV2 and TRBJ2-2; D is uncertain. This CDR3 is built from 17 residues. The V and J ends lost 2 bases and 6 bases respectively, with 19 bases between them. Germline V gene sequence: CDR1 SNHLY, CDR2 FYNNEI. CDR3: CASSERPSRSIPGELFF. Written as DNA, the CDR3 is TGTGCCAGCAGTGAAAGGCCCTCTAGGAGTATCCCCGGGGAGCTGTTTTTT.

This clone was seen just once. The chain uses TRBV10-3 and TRBJ2-1; 8 nucleotides match TRBD2. CDR1 is ENHRY, CDR2 SYGVKD, per germline. V lost 5 bases, J lost 6 bases, and 3 bases stayed unmatched. The CDR3 consists of 13 residues. In DNA, the CDR3 is TGTGCCATCAGTAGCGGGGGAACCAATGAGCAGTTCTTC. It is translated as CAISSGGTNEQFF.

This clone was seen a handful of times. V usage is TRBV19 and J usage is TRBJ2-5; tentatively, D is TRBD1 (6 bases). The ends were cut back, 6 bases at V and 5 bases at J, with 16 bases in the middle. The CDR3 has 14 residues. CDR1 and CDR2 (germline): LNHDA, SQIVND (reference sequence). CDR3 region: CASSHKRGLETQYF. In DNA form, the CDR3 reads TGTGCCAGTAGCCACAAAAGGGGGTTGGAGACCCAGTACTTC.

This chain connects TRBV5-5 to TRBJ2-7; a weak D match, TRBD2 (6 bases). This CDR3 comprises 14 residues. The germline V gene has CDR1 SGHKS and CDR2 YYEKEE (reference sequence). Trimming removed 0 bases from V and 4 bases from J, with 11 bases in between. The CDR3 DNA reads TGTGCCAGCAGCTTGGAGGCAGGGAGGTACGAGCAGTACTTC. Translating gives CASSLEAGRYEQYF.

The V gene is TRBV19, the J gene TRBJ1-5, with a weak D call TRBD1 (5 bases). CDR1 and CDR2 from the germline V gene are LNHDA and SQIVND (reference sequence). The CDR3 runs to 13 residues. Between the trimmed V and J ends, which lost 7 bases and 5 bases, there was a span of 12 bases. CDR3 sequence (DNA): TGTGCCAGTAACCAGGGTTTTTATCAGCCCCAGCATTTT. It yields the protein CASNQGFYQPQHF. The complete variable domain, with remaining parts taken from reference TRBV19 and TRBJ1-5, reads DGGITQSPKYLFRKEGQNVTLSCEQNLNHDAMYWYRQDPGQGLRLIYYSQIVNDFQKGDIAEGYSVSREKKESFPLTVTSAQKNPTAFYLCASNQGFYQPQHFGDGTRLSIL.

This rearrangement joins TRBV7-2 to TRBJ1-2, with 9 positions matching TRBD1. Looked up from germline, CDR1 is SGHTA and CDR2 is FQGNSA. The CDR3 sequence is 14 residues long. V was clipped by 5 bases and J by 4 bases; unmatched bases: 5. In DNA form, the CDR3 reads TGTGCCAGCAGCGTCAAACAGGGGGCCTATGGCTACACCTTC. It is translated as CASSVKQGAYGYTF.

The V call is TRBV19, the J call TRBJ1-1; D is unresolved. Germline CDR1 LNHDA, CDR2 SQIVND (reference sequence). The CDR3 is 13 amino acids. V dropped 3 bases and J dropped 3 bases, with 8 bases sitting between them. The CDR3 nucleotides read TGTGCCAGTAGTATTCTGGAGCACACTGAAGCTTTCTTT. Protein product: CASSILEHTEAFF.

The chain carries TRBV16 and TRBJ1-1; D is perhaps TRBD1 (5 bases). Trimming removed 2 bases from V and 1 base from J, with 14 bases in between. The CDR3 covers 16 residues. In germline, CDR1 is KGHSY, CDR2 FQNENV. CDR3 bases: TGTGCCAGCAGCCAAGACAACAGGTTACCGAACACTGAAGCTTTCTTT. Translated: CASSQDNRLPNTEAFF.

The chain employs TRBV6-5 and TRBJ1-5; D ambiguous. This CDR3 has 12 residues. Trimming stripped 6 bases from V and 5 bases from J, with 8 bases between. Germline CDR1 reads MNHEY; CDR2 reads SVGAGI. CDR3 region: CASRGSDQPQHF. The CDR3 nucleotides read TGTGCCAGCAGGGGGTCGGATCAGCCCCAGCATTTT.